One sample yielded the 8 T cell receptor beta chains listed below, sequenced in a study of blood T cell repertoires in COVID-19. Data came from immunoSEQ multiplex PCR; TCRdb stores just in-frame clones and leaves some out. The sample includes around 280,000 clones, approximately 83% seen only once; the top ten take 2% to 2.5%. The sample taken for sequencing was peripheral blood. These receptors came from a woman in her twenties or thirties who had recovered from COVID-19.

This chain uses TRBV19 with TRBJ1-5; D is unresolved. Trimming removed 1 base from V and 1 base from J, with 8 bases in between. Germline loops: CDR1 LNHDA, CDR2 SQIVND (reference sequence). CDR3 length: 15 amino acids. CDR3 loop: CASSIGARSNQPQHF. The DNA of the CDR3 is TGTGCCAGTAGTATAGGAGCGCGAAGCAATCAGCCCCAGCATTTT.

This chain joins TRBV11-2 and TRBJ2-7; 11 bases line up with TRBD1. The CDR3 consists of 15 residues. J gave up 2 bases and V 4 bases, and 4 bases lay outside the gene matches. CDR1 SGHAT and CDR2 FQNNGV come from the germline V gene. CDR3 residues: CASSSGTGGPYEQYF. The DNA of the CDR3 is TGTGCCAGCAGCTCAGGGACAGGGGGGCCCTACGAGCAGTACTTC.

Turning to this clone: The limits of the CDR3 on the DNA are not certain, so only TCRdb's listed CDR3 is given. J is TRBJ2-7 and V is TRBV11-2; the D call in the table, TRBD1, was not verified against the DNA. The CDR3 length equals 15 residues, ends included. In germline, CDR1 is SGHAT, CDR2 FQNNGV. The CDR3 here is CASSFGQGKAYEQYF.

V gene TRBV5-8 combines with J gene TRBJ2-7, with 9 bases fitting TRBD1. The CDR3 totals 15 residues. CDR1 and CDR2 (germline): SGHTS, YDEGEE. The V and J ends lost 3 bases and 3 bases, in that order; junction bases with no gene match: 7. The CDR3, as DNA: TGTGCCAGCAGCTCCAGGGGACAGGGATTCTACGAGCAGTACTTC. Its protein is CASSSRGQGFYEQYF.

This chain connects TRBV28 to TRBJ2-7; D might be TRBD1 (5 bases). Germline values: CDR1 MDHEN, CDR2 SYDVKM. The CDR3 is made up of 13 amino acids. V lost 3 bases, J lost 7 bases, and 13 bases lay in between. The CDR3 loop reads CASSFPLRGEQYF. The CDR3 bases are TGTGCCAGCAGTTTCCCCCTTAGGGGAGAGCAGTACTTC.

This clone was detected only once. The CDR3 spells CASGPGQLYEQYF. CDR3 nucleotides: TGTGCCAGTGGACCGGGACAGCTCTACGAGCAGTACTTC. The chain links TRBV19 to TRBJ2-7, with 7 bases fitting TRBD1. The CDR3 sequence is 13 residues long. Germline CDR1 and CDR2: LNHDA and SQIVND (reference sequence). V gave up 8 bases and J gave up 3 bases; unmatched junction bases: 7.

This rearrangement joins TRBV28 to TRBJ2-2; D call uncertain. The V and J ends lost 10 bases and 6 bases respectively, with 18 bases between them. Germline CDR1 and CDR2: MDHEN and SYDVKM. This CDR3 is built from 14 residues. CDR3 coding DNA: TGTGCCACTTCGGCTGCCAGAGGCGCCGGGGAGCTGTTTTTT. It specifies CATSAARGAGELFF. The whole variable domain, remainder taken from reference TRBV28 and TRBJ2-2, is DVKVTQSSRYLVKRTGEKVFLECVQDMDHENMFWYRQDPGLGLRLIYFSYDVKMKEKGDIPEGYSVSREKKERFSLILESASTNQTSMYLCATSAARGAGELFFGEGSRLTVL.

The chain has TRBV20-1 and TRBJ2-5, with 11 nucleotides matching TRBD2. This CDR3 is built from 16 residues. Germline values: CDR1 DFQATT, CDR2 SNEGSKA (reference sequence). The V segment lost 3 bases and the J segment 1 base; nucleotides outside the gene matches: 7. CDR3 in amino acids: CSASRLAGGSQETQYF. Written as DNA, the CDR3 is TGCAGTGCTAGTCGGCTAGCGGGGGGATCCCAAGAGACCCAGTACTTC.